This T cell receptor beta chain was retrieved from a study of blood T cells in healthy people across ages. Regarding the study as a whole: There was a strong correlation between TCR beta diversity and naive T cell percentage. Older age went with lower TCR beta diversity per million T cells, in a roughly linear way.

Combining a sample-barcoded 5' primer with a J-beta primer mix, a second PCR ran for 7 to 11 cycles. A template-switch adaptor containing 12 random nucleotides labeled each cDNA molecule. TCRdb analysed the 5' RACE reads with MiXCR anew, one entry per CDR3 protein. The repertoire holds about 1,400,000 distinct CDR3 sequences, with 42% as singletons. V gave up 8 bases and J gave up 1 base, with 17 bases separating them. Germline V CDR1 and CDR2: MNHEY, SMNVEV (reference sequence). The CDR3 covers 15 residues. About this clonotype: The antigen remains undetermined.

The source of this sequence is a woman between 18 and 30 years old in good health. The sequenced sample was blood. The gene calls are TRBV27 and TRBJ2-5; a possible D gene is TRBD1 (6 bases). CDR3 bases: TGTGCCAGCCGATCCGCAGGGGTTCCCCAAGAGACCCAGTACTTC. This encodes CASRSAGVPQETQYF.